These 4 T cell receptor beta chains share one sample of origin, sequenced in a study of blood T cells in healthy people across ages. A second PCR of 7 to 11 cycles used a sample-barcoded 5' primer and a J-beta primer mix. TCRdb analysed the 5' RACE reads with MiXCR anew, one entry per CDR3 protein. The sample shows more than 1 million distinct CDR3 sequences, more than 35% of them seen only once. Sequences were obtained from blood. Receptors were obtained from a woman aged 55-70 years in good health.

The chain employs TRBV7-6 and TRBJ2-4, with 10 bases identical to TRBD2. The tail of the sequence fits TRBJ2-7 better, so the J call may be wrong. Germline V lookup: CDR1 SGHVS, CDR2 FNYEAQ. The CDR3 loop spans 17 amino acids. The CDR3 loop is CASSLTAGGPLSLEQYF. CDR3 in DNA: TGTGCCAGCAGCTTGACAGCGGGAGGGCCCCTTAGTCTCGAGCAGTACTTC.

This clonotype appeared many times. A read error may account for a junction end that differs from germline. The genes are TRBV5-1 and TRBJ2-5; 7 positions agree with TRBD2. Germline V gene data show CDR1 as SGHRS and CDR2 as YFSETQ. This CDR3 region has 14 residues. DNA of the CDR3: TGTGCCAGCAGCCCCGGCGGGGGCCAAGAGACCCAGTACTTC. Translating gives CASSPGGGQETQYF.

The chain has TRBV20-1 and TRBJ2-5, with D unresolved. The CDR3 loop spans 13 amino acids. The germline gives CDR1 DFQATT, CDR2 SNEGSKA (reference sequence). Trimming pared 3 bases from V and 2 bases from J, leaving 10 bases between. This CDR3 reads CSASSDPQETQYF. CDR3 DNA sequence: TGCAGTGCTAGCTCGGACCCGCAAGAGACCCAGTACTTC.

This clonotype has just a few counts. CDR3 sequence reads: CSARAMTGNEKLFF. CDR3 coding DNA: TGCAGTGCTAGAGCCATGACGGGTAATGAAAAACTGTTTTTT. The rearrangement uses TRBV20-1 and TRBJ1-4; no definite D call. CDR3 length: 14 amino acids. V lost 1 base, J lost 4 bases, and 10 bases lay in between. Germline V CDR1 and CDR2: DFQATT, SNEGSKA (reference sequence).